This is a list of T cell receptor beta chains from one sample in a study of CD8 T cells in ankylosing spondylitis. TCRdb processed the 5' RACE reads anew with MiXCR; each CDR3 protein has one entry. The sample lists about 800,000 distinct CDR3 sequences, roughly 12% occurring once. The sequenced material came from blood, either unsorted or a sorted T cell fraction (not recorded which). These receptors came from a male donor with ankylosing spondylitis. The CDR3 runs from the conserved cysteine through the conserved F or W. The D gene is left open where the match is weak. The size of a clone is reported for some rows only, either as once, few or many, or as a class for expanded clones.

few TRBJ2-7 TRBV6-1 TRBD2 TGTGCCAGCAGGACTAGCGGGAGAAGCGAGCAGTACTTC CASRTSGRSEQYF
few TRBJ1-5 TRBV5-6 TRBD1 TGTGCCAGCAGCTCAGCCGGGACAGGGAATCAGCCCCAGCATTTT CASSSAGTGNQPQHF
few TRBJ1-6 TRBV5-5 . TGTGCCAGCAGCTTGTGGGTGGGTGATAATTCACCCCTCCACTTT CASSLWVGDNSPLHF
. TRBJ2-7 TRBV28 . TGTGCCAGTGGTGGTAGCTCCTACGAGCAGTACTTC CASGGSSYEQYF
few TRBJ1-6 TRBV12-3/TRBV12-4 TRBD1 TGTGCCAGCAGTTTAGACGCAGGGGGCCGAGGACCCCTCCACTTT CASSLDAGGRGPLHF
many TRBJ1-2 TRBV5-1 . TGCGCCAGCACAGGGGTCTATGGCTACACCTTC CASTGVYGYTF
. TRBJ1-1 TRBV12-3/TRBV12-4 TRBD1 TGTGCCAGCAGTTTAACGACAGGGTTTGAAGCTTTCTTT CASSLTTGFEAFF
. TRBJ2-1 TRBV6-2/TRBV6-3 . TGTGCCAGCAGCCAAGAAATATCCTACAATGAGCAGTTCTTC CASSQEISYNEQFF
many TRBJ2-7 TRBV5-1 . TGCGCCAGCAGCATGGGACCCTACGAGCAGTACTTC CASSMGPYEQYF
many TRBJ1-2 TRBV3-1 . TGTGCCAGCAGCCAAGGGGTTACCTTTCCGGGACCCAAGGATGGCTACACCTTC CASSQGVTFPGPKDGYTF
many TRBJ2-5 TRBV4-2 . TGTGCCAGCAGCCAAGAATACGAGACCCAGTACTTC CASSQEYETQYF
. TRBJ1-5 TRBV6-1 . TGTGCCAGCAGGCAGGGTCCGGGCAATCAGCCCCAGCATTTT CASRQGPGNQPQHF
. TRBJ2-5 TRBV5-1 . TGCGCCAGCAGCTGGGGGTCAGCTGCCAAAGAGACCCAGTACTTC CASSWGSAAKETQYF
few TRBJ2-7 TRBV6-2/TRBV6-3 . TGTGCCAGCAGTTACCTCAGGGCGGCTAACTCCTACGAGCAGTACTTC CASSYLRAANSYEQYF
few TRBJ2-7 TRBV18 . TGTGCCAGCTCGCTGCGGACTAAGAGCTACGAGCAGTACTTC CASSLRTKSYEQYF
many TRBJ2-7 TRBV5-1 . TGCGCCAGCAGCCCCGGGACAATCGACTCCTACGAGCAGTACTTC CASSPGTIDSYEQYF
many TRBJ1-1 TRBV20-1 . TGCAGTGGTCCACCCAGGGGAACAAACACTGAAGCTTTCTTT CSGPPRGTNTEAFF
few TRBJ1-6 TRBV4-3 . TGCGCCAGCAGCCAAGTACAAGACAATTCACCCCTCCACTTT CASSQVQDNSPLHF
few TRBJ1-5 TRBV6-2/TRBV6-3 . TGTGCCAGCAGTGACAGGATTCCAAATCAGCCCCAGCATTTT CASSDRIPNQPQHF
. TRBJ2-5 TRBV30 . TGTGCCTGGAGTGTAGGGCATCAAGAGACCCAGTACTTC CAWSVGHQETQYF
. TRBJ2-7 TRBV7-9 . TGTGCCAGCAGCTCCCCCTGGGGGGGGCTAACCTACGAGCAGTACTTC CASSSPWGGLTYEQYF
many TRBJ2-3 TRBV7-2 . TGTGCCAGCAGCTTTCTATCAGATACGCAGTATTTT CASSFLSDTQYF
. TRBJ2-2 TRBV18 . TGTGCCAGCTCACCACCGGCCCGGTTCGTCGGGAACACCGGGGAGCTGTTTTTT CASSPPARFVGNTGELFF
few TRBJ2-1 TRBV5-1 TRBD2 TGCGCCAGCAGCTTAGTGGGGAGGGATGAGCAGTTCTTC CASSLVGRDEQFF
. TRBJ2-1 TRBV7-2 TRBD2 TGTGCCAGCAGCTCTGCCGGGAGGGGCAATGAGCAGTTCTTC CASSSAGRGNEQFF
. TRBJ2-7 TRBV20-1 . TGCAGTGCTAGTCAGGCCGTCTACGAGCAGTACTTC CSASQAVYEQYF
. TRBJ1-3 TRBV4-3 . TGCGCCAGCAGCCAAGCGACGGGGGTCTCTGGAAACACCATATATTTT CASSQATGVSGNTIYF
few TRBJ2-7 TRBV6-1 TRBD2 TGTGCCAGCAGCACCGGGACTAGCGTCTCCTACGAGCAGTACTTC CASSTGTSVSYEQYF
. TRBJ2-7 TRBV5-1 . TGCGCCAGCAGAAACAGGGAAGCCCTCTACGAGCAGTACTTC CASRNREALYEQYF
many TRBJ2-1 TRBV6-2/TRBV6-3 . TGTGCCAGCACAGCCTTTAATGAGCAGTTCTTC CASTAFNEQFF
few TRBJ2-7 TRBV2 TRBD1 TGTGCCAGCAGCTTAACCGGGACAGGTCGGGTCGAGCAGTACTTC CASSLTGTGRVEQYF
. TRBJ2-5 TRBV4-2 . TGTGCCAGCGGCGCGACAGGATTCCCCCAAGAGACCCAGTACTTC CASGATGFPQETQYF
few TRBJ1-2 TRBV5-1 TRBD1 TGCGCCAGCAGCTTTGGGACAGGGACCGGCTACACCTTC CASSFGTGTGYTF
many TRBJ1-3 TRBV9 . TGTGCCAGCAGCGCCCTGGGGGCTTTCTCTGGAAACACCATATATTTT CASSALGAFSGNTIYF
. TRBJ2-7 TRBV9 . TGTGCCAGCAGCGTAGGATCCGCTAGCTCCTACGAGCAGTACTTC CASSVGSASSYEQYF
. TRBJ2-3 TRBV2 . TGTGCCAGCAGTGAAGCGGTCGGTAGCGGTCGCACAGATACGCAGTATTTT CASSEAVGSGRTDTQYF
many TRBJ2-1 TRBV6-2/TRBV6-3 . TGTGCCAGCAGTTATCGGAGGACTGAGCAGTTCTTC CASSYRRTEQFF
. TRBJ2-7 TRBV5-3 . TGTGCCATGGGCCTTGGGGACCTCTACAGGGCCGAGCAGTACTTC CAMGLGDLYRAEQYF
many TRBJ2-1 TRBV20-1 TRBD2 TGCAGTGCTAGAGATCCGGCTAGCGGGAGGTCAAATGAGCAGTTCTTC CSARDPASGRSNEQFF
. TRBJ2-7 TRBV20-1 . TGCAGTGCTACACGGGGTTACTCCTACGAGCAGTACTTC CSATRGYSYEQYF